This passage covers 14 T cell receptor beta chains from one sample sequenced in a study of cytomegalovirus exposure and HLA in healthy donors. 13 Jbeta primers and 60 Vbeta primers were used for the PCR. TCRdb's copy holds only in-frame clones and misses some; the assay was immunoSEQ multiplex PCR. The table has about 250,000 clones, around 90% seen once; the top ten hold around 1.7%. Sequencing was performed on PBMCs. These receptors were obtained from a girl aged 2-10 years in good health and CMV-seronegative.

The V call is TRBV14, the J call TRBJ2-7; perhaps TRBD1 as D (5 bases). Trimming cost V 1 base and J 4 bases, with 8 bases left between them. The V gene's germline CDR1 is SGHDN and CDR2 FVKESK. This CDR3 is 13 amino acids long. The CDR3 DNA is TGTGCCAGCAGCCAAGGTCAGGGATACGAGCAGTACTTC. Translated: CASSQGQGYEQYF.

The chain employs TRBV6-1 and TRBJ1-5, with D tentatively TRBD1 (6 bases). The CDR3 is 13 residues long. Germline CDR1 is MNHNS and CDR2 is SASEGT. V shed 8 bases and J shed 6 bases, with 14 bases lying between them. The CDR3 loop reads CASREIQGQPQHF. CDR3 DNA sequence: TGTGCCAGCCGAGAGATACAGGGTCAGCCCCAGCATTTT.

V is TRBV7-2 and J is TRBJ1-1, with unresolved D. CDR3 length: 13 residues. The germline CDR1 and CDR2 sequences are SGHTA and FQGNSA. V was pared by 2 bases and J by 7 bases, with 11 bases between. The CDR3 DNA reads TGTGCCAGCAGCTTAAGTCGAGGACTTGAAGCTTTCTTT. This codes for CASSLSRGLEAFF.

The chain has TRBV19 and TRBJ1-1; D unclear. Germline V gene sequence: CDR1 LNHDA, CDR2 SQIVND (reference sequence). V lost 0 bases and J lost 1, with 9 bases in between. CDR3 length: 15 amino acids. CDR3 coding DNA: TGTGCCAGTAGTATAGATCCGGGGAAGAACACTGAAGCTTTCTTT. It specifies CASSIDPGKNTEAFF.

The chain couples TRBV27 to TRBJ2-7, with TRBD2 identical over 10 bases. Trimming at V came to 6 bases and at J to 7 bases, leaving 15 bases not matched to a gene. Germline lookup yields CDR1 MNHEY and CDR2 SMNVEV (reference sequence). The CDR3 extends over 16 amino acids. The CDR3 DNA reads as TGTGCCAGCAGGCGGACTAGCGGAACAACCTGGCAAGAGCAGTACTTC. It encodes CASRRTSGTTWQEQYF.

The V gene is TRBV10-3, the J gene TRBJ2-1, with D maybe TRBD2 (6 bases). This CDR3 has 15 amino acids. CDR1 and CDR2 (germline): ENHRY, SYGVKD. The ends were cut back, 10 bases at V and 1 base at J, with 17 bases in the middle. In DNA, the CDR3 is TGTGCCAACGGAGCGGGCCCCGGGTCCTACAATGAGCAGTTCTTC. Translation: CANGAGPGSYNEQFF.

The rearrangement joins TRBV4-2 to TRBJ1-5; D is undetermined. The CDR3 loop spans 14 amino acids. Germline V gene lookup returns CDR1 LGHNA and CDR2 YNFKEQ. V was clipped by 1 base and J by 3 bases, with 7 bases between them. Here the CDR3 reads CASSQGSYNQPQHF. CDR3 bases: TGTGCCAGCAGCCAAGGGTCCTACAATCAGCCCCAGCATTTT.

This chain joins TRBV7-9 and TRBJ1-2; 11 bases agree with TRBD1. Germline CDR1 reads SEHNR; CDR2 reads FQNEAQ (reference sequence). J lost 3 bases, V lost 4 bases, and 1 base had no gene match. The CDR3 has 14 amino acids. CDR3 region: CASSWDRGDYGYTF. In DNA form, the CDR3 reads TGTGCCAGCAGCTGGGACAGGGGGGACTATGGCTACACCTTC.

V usage is TRBV6-1 and J usage is TRBJ1-4; perhaps TRBD1 as D (5 bases). Trimming removed 5 bases at V and 8 bases at J, with 15 bases between. The germline CDR1 and CDR2 sequences are MNHNS and SASEGT. This CDR3 has 14 amino acids. CDR3 sequence: CASSYAGLEEKLFF. CDR3 coding DNA: TGTGCCAGCAGTTATGCAGGGCTGGAAGAAAAACTGTTTTTT.

The chain links TRBV2 to TRBJ1-6; 9 bases are shared with TRBD1. Trimming removed 5 bases from V and 9 bases from J; junction bases left unmatched: 8. Germline assignment: CDR1 SNHLY and CDR2 FYNNEI. This CDR3 spans 15 amino acids. CDR3 protein: CASSFGQGKSSPLHF. For the CDR3, the DNA is TGTGCCAGCAGTTTCGGACAGGGGAAAAGTTCACCCCTCCACTTT.

CDR3 protein: CASKGTLAANTGELFF. The CDR3 region has the DNA TGTGCCAGCAAGGGGACCCTAGCGGCGAACACCGGGGAGCTGTTTTTT. The chain employs TRBV11-2 and TRBJ2-2; TRBD2 matches 7 bases. This CDR3 has 16 residues. Germline V gives CDR1 SGHAT, CDR2 FQNNGV. With V trimmed by 7 bases and J by 0 bases, 8 bases remained unmatched.

J is TRBJ2-7 and V is TRBV15, with 9 bases aligning to TRBD1. The CDR3 consists of 15 residues. CDR1 is LNHNV and CDR2 is YYDKDF in the germline V gene (reference sequence). J was trimmed by 0 bases and V by 4 bases; bases with no gene match: 4. Written as DNA, the CDR3 is TGTGCCACCAGCAACGGACAGGGGAGCTCCTACGAGCAGTACTTC. Translating it yields CATSNGQGSSYEQYF.

The chain carries TRBV29-1 and TRBJ2-7; the match to TRBD2 covers 7 bases. The CDR3 has 13 amino acids. Germline assignment: CDR1 SQVTM and CDR2 ANQGSEA. The V segment lost 5 bases and the J segment 0 bases; nucleotides outside the gene matches: 4. CDR3 sequence: CSVWEGSSYEQYF. DNA for the CDR3: TGCAGCGTTTGGGAGGGGAGCTCCTACGAGCAGTACTTC.

The V call is TRBV6-1, the J call TRBJ1-2, with 7 bases identical to TRBD1. J was trimmed by 2 bases and V by 6 bases; bases with no gene match: 3. Germline V gives CDR1 MNHNS, CDR2 SASEGT. This CDR3 is 13 amino acids long. For the CDR3, the DNA is TGTGCCAGCAGACAGACAGGGAACTATGGCTACACCTTC. Translation gives CASRQTGNYGYTF.